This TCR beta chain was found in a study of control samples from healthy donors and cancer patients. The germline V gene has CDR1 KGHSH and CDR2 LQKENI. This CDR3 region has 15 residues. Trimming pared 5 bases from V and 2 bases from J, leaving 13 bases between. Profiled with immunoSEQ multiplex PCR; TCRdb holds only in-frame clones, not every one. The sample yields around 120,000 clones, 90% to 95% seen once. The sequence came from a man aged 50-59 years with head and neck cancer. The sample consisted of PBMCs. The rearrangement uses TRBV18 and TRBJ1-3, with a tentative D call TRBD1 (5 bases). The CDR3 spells CASSSSAGAGNTIYF. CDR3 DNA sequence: TGTGCCAGCTCATCGTCCGCGGGGGCTGGAAACACCATATATTTT.